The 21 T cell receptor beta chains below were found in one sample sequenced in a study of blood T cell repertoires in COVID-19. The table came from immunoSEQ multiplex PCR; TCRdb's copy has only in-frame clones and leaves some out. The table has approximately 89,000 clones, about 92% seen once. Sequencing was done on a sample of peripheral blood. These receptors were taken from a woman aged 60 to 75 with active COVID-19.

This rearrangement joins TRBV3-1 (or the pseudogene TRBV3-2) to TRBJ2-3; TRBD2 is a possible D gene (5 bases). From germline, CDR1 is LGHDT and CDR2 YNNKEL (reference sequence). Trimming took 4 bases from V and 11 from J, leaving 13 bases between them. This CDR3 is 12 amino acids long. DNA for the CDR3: TGTGCCAGCAGCCCTTTTGAGGGCGAGCAGTATTTT. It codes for CASSPFEGEQYF.

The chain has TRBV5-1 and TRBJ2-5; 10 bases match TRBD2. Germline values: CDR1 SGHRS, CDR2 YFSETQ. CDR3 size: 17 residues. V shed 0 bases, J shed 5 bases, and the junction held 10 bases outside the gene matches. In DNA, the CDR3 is TGCGCCAGCAGCTTGGGGGCCAGCGGGAGGGCCGGTGAGACCCAGTACTTC. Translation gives CASSLGASGRAGETQYF.

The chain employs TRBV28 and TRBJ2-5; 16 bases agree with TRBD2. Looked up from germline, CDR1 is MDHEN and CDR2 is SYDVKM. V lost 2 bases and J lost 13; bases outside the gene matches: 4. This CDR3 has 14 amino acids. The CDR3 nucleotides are TGTGCCAGCAGTTTAGGGACTAGCGGGAGGGTCCGGTACTTC. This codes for CASSLGTSGRVRYF.

CDR3 in amino acids: CASSRKKGTGDSSTEAFF. Written as DNA, the CDR3 is TGCGCCAGCAGCCGAAAGAAGGGGACAGGGGATTCGAGTACTGAAGCTTTCTTT. V and J are TRBV5-1 and TRBJ1-1; TRBD1 agrees at 10 bases. Germline-derived CDR1 and CDR2 are SGHRS and YFSETQ. The CDR3 is made up of 18 amino acids. With V trimmed by 4 bases and J by 5 bases, 17 bases remained unmatched.

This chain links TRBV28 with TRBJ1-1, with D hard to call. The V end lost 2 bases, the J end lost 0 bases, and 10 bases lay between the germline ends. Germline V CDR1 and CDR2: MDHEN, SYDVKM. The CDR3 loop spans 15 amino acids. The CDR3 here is CASSLPGSMNTEAFF. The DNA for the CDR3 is TGTGCCAGCAGTTTACCCGGGAGCATGAACACTGAAGCTTTCTTT.

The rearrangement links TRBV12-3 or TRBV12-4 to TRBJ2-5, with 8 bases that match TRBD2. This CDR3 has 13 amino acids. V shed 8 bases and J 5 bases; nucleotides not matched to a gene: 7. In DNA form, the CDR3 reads TGTGCCAGCGTCGGGGGGGGTCTGGAGACCCAGTACTTC. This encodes CASVGGGLETQYF.

The chain's CDR3 is CASSQDGDSYYGYTF. For the CDR3, the DNA is TGCGCCAGCAGCCAAGATGGGGACAGTTACTATGGCTACACCTTC. This chain joins TRBV4-3 and TRBJ1-2; the match to TRBD1 covers 7 bases. In germline, CDR1 is LGHNA, CDR2 YSLEER. The CDR3 consists of 15 residues. V shed 0 bases and J 3 bases; nucleotides not matched to a gene: 4.

As DNA, the CDR3 is TGTGCCAGCAATCAGGGTCTAGGTTCACCCCTCCACTTT. Translation: CASNQGLGSPLHF. The rearrangement uses TRBV12-3 or TRBV12-4 and TRBJ1-6, with D perhaps matching TRBD1 (5 bases). Trimming stripped 7 bases from V and 9 bases from J, with 13 bases between. The CDR3 spans 13 residues.

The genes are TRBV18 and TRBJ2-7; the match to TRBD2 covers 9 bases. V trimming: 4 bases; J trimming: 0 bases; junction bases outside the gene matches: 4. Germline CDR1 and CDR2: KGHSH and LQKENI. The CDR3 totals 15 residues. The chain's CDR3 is CASSLTSGDSYEQYF. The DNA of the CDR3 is TGTGCCAGCTCACTGACTAGCGGAGACTCCTACGAGCAGTACTTC.

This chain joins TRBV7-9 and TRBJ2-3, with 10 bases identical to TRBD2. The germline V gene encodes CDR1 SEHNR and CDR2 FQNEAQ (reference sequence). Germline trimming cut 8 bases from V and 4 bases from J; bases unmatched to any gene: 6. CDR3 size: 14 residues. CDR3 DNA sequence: TGTGCCAGCTCACTAGCGGGGACGTCAGATACGCAGTATTTT. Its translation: CASSLAGTSDTQYF.

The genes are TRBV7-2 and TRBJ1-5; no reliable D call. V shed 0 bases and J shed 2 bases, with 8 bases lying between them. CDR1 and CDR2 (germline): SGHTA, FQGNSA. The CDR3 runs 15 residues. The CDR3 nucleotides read TGTGCCAGCAGCTTAGCAGGGAGCGGCAATCAGCCCCAGCATTTT. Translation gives CASSLAGSGNQPQHF.

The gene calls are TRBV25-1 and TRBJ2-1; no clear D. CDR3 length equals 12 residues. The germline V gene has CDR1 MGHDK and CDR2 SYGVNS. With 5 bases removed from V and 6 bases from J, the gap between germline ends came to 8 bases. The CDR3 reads CASSISFNEQFF. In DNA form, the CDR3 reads TGTGCCAGCAGTATTAGTTTCAATGAGCAGTTCTTC.

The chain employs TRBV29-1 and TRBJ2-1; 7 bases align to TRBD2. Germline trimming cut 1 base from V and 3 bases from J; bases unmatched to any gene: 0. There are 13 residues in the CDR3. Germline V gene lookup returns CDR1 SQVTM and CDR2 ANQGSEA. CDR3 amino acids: CSVEGGSYNEQFF. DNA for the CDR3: TGCAGCGTTGAAGGCGGGAGCTACAATGAGCAGTTCTTC.

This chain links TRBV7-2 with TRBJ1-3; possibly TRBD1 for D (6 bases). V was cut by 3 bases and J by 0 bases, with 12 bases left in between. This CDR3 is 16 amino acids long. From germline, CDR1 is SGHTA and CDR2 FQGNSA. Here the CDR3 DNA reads TGTGCCAGCAGCTTGGACCCAGGGGACTCTGGAAACACCATATATTTT. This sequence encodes CASSLDPGDSGNTIYF.

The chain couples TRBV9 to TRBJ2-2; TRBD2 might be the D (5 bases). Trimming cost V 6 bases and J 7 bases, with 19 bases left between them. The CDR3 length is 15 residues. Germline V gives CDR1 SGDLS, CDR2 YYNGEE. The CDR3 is CASNPGLTNVGELFF. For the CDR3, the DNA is TGTGCCAGCAATCCTGGACTGACAAATGTCGGGGAGCTGTTTTTT.

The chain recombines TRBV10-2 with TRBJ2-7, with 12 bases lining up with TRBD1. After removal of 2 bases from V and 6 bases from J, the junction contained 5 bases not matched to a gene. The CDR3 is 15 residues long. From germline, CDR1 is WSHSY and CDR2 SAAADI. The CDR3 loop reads CASSEMGTGGGEQYF. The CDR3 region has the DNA TGCGCCAGCAGTGAGATGGGGACAGGGGGCGGCGAGCAGTACTTC.

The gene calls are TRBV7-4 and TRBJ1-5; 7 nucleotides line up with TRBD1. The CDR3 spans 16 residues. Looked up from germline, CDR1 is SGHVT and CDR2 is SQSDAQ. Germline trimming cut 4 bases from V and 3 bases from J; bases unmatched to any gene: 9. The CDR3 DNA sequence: TGTGCCAGCAGCTCAAAGAGGACAGGCCTCAATCAGCCCCAGCATTTT. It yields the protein CASSSKRTGLNQPQHF. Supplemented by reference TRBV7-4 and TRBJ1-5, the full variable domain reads GAGVSQSPRYKVAKRGRDVALRCDSISGHVTLYWYRQTLGQGSEVLTYSQSDAQRDKSGRPSGRFSAERPERSVSTLKIQRTEQGDSAVYLCASSSKRTGLNQPQHFGDGTRLSIL.

The CDR3 DNA reads as TGTGCCAGCAGTTTAAGGGGTAATCAGCCCCAGCATTTT. Its protein is CASSLRGNQPQHF. V gene TRBV12-3 or TRBV12-4 combines with J gene TRBJ1-5; a weak D match, TRBD1 (5 bases). This CDR3 has 13 residues. Trimming shortened V by 2 bases and J by 4 bases, and 6 bases separated the two germline ends.

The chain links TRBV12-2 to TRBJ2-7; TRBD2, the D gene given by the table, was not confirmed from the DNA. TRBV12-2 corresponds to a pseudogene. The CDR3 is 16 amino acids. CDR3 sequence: CASRSRRGRWRDEQYF. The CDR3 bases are TGTGCAAGTCGCTCTCGGAGGGGAAGGTGGAGGGACGAGCAGTACTTC.

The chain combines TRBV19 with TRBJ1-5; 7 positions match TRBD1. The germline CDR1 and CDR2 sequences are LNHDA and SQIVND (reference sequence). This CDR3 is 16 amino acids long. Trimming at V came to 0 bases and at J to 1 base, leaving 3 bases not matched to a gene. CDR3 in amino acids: CASSIEGGWSNQPQHF. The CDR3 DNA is TGTGCCAGTAGTATAGAAGGGGGCTGGAGCAATCAGCCCCAGCATTTT.

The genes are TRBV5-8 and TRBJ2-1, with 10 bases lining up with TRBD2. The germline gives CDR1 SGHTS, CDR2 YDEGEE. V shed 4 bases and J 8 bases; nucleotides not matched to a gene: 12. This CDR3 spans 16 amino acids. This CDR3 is CASSGRTSGTGYEQFF. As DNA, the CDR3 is TGTGCCAGCAGCGGGAGGACTAGCGGAACAGGGTATGAGCAGTTCTTC.